This TCR beta chain was documented in a study of CD8+ T cells in alopecia areata. This CDR3 contains 12 residues. V gave up 10 bases and J gave up 10 bases; unmatched junction bases: 11. Germline CDR1 reads ENHRY; CDR2 reads SYGVKD. RNA extraction was followed by reverse transcription into cDNA, which acted as the sequencing template. Profiling relied on immunoSEQ multiplex PCR, and the TCRdb table lists in-frame clones only, not all of them. The sample records under 250,000 clones, approximately 57% being singletons. Noted treatment: oral pan-JAK inhibitor, 5-10 mg twice daily. This TCR was recovered from a human donor with alopecia areata. This specimen consisted of CD4+ T cells sorted from blood, obtained at week 4, from a patient treated with tofacitinib. This chain connects TRBV10-3 to TRBJ1-1, with 8 bases that match TRBD1. CDR3 DNA sequence: TGTGCCACTGGGGGACAGGTCCTAGGAGCTTTCTTT. Translation gives CATGGQVLGAFF.